One sample yielded the 27 T cell receptor beta chains listed below, sequenced in a study of technical replicates of blood from a handful of donors. Sequenced by immunoSEQ multiplex PCR; TCRdb stores in-frame clones only, minus some. In the table there are 7,500 to 8,500 clones, under 90% of which are singletons. The specimen sequenced was PBMCs. These receptors originate from a human donor in good health.

The chain has TRBV30 and TRBJ2-1; D remains ambiguous. V was shortened by 5 bases and J by 8 bases, with 13 bases between the two germline ends. The CDR3 has 12 residues. CDR1 is GTSNPN, CDR2 SVGIG, per germline (reference sequence). As DNA, the CDR3 is TGTGCCTGGGTACGGTCAGGCGATGAGCAGTTCTTC. Translated: CAWVRSGDEQFF.

This chain joins TRBV5-4 and TRBJ2-7; TRBD2 aligns across 14 bases. Germline CDR1 and CDR2: SGHNT and YYREEE (reference sequence). The CDR3 sequence is 16 residues long. The J segment lost 4 bases and the V segment lost 4 bases, leaving 7 bases of the junction unmatched. The CDR3 nucleotides are TGTGCCAGCAGCGGTGGGGGGACTAGCGGGAGTTACGAGCAGTACTTC. Its translation: CASSGGGTSGSYEQYF.

The V call is TRBV6-1, the J call TRBJ2-7; D is possibly TRBD1 (6 bases). The V end lost 7 bases, the J end lost 1 base, and 14 bases lay between the germline ends. This CDR3 contains 14 residues. The germline V gene encodes CDR1 MNHNS and CDR2 SASEGT. CDR3 sequence (DNA): TGTGCCAGCACCCGGGCAGGGGCGTCCTACGAGCAGTACTTC. It is translated as CASTRAGASYEQYF.

The chain is built from TRBV2 and TRBJ1-5, with 8 bases that match TRBD1. V shed 5 bases, J shed 6 bases, and the junction held 12 bases outside the gene matches. Germline V CDR1 and CDR2: SNHLY, FYNNEI. The CDR3 spans 16 residues. The CDR3 spells CASSTGQGGRGQPQHF. The CDR3 DNA is TGTGCCAGCAGTACAGGACAGGGAGGAAGGGGTCAGCCCCAGCATTTT.

The rearrangement joins TRBV7-9 to TRBJ2-3; possibly TRBD1 for D (6 bases). V was cut by 5 bases and J by 1 base, with 16 bases left in between. This CDR3 has 16 residues. Germline V lookup: CDR1 SEHNR, CDR2 FQNEAQ (reference sequence). The CDR3 is CASSQGNLARTDTQYF. CDR3 bases: TGTGCCAGCAGCCAGGGGAATCTAGCACGCACAGATACGCAGTATTTT. The whole variable domain, filled in from reference TRBV7-9 and TRBJ2-3, reads DTGVSQNPRHKITKRGQNVTFRCDPISEHNRLYWYRQTLGQGPEFLTYFQNEAQLEKSRLLSDRFSAERPKGSFSTLEIQRTEQGDSAMYLCASSQGNLARTDTQYFGPGTRLTVL.

The J gene is TRBJ1-2, the V gene TRBV7-8; 8 bases are a match to TRBD1. CDR3 size: 14 residues. Germline V gene data show CDR1 as SGHVS and CDR2 as FQNEAQ. The V segment lost 1 base and the J segment 5 bases; nucleotides outside the gene matches: 3. The CDR3 loop reads CASSLGDRNYGYTF. DNA of the CDR3: TGTGCCAGCAGCTTAGGGGACAGGAATTATGGCTACACCTTC. The complete variable domain, with remaining parts taken from reference TRBV7-8 and TRBJ1-2, reads GAGVSQSPRYKVAKRGQDVALRCDPISGHVSLFWYQQALGQGPEFLTYFQNEAQLDKSGLPSDRFFAERPEGSVSTLKIQRTQQEDSAVYLCASSLGDRNYGYTFGSGTRLTVV.

The chain carries TRBV5-1 and TRBJ1-1; possible D gene TRBD1, 6 bases. The V end was cut by 4 bases, the J end by 1 base, with 23 bases between. Germline lookup yields CDR1 SGHRS and CDR2 YFSETQ. The CDR3 is 18 residues long. The CDR3 here is CASSPRTVSPKGNTEAFF. The CDR3 DNA reads as TGCGCCAGCAGCCCCAGGACAGTCTCCCCGAAAGGGAACACTGAAGCTTTCTTT.

This chain links TRBV2 with TRBJ1-4; 9 positions match TRBD1. Germline loops: CDR1 SNHLY, CDR2 FYNNEI. There are 17 residues in the CDR3. V shed 1 base, J shed 5 bases, and the junction held 8 bases outside the gene matches. The CDR3 here is CASSEEAPGTGNEKLFF. The CDR3, as DNA: TGTGCCAGCAGTGAAGAAGCGCCCGGGACAGGGAATGAAAAACTGTTTTTT.

This chain uses TRBV27 with TRBJ2-2; 8 nucleotides match TRBD1. V shed 6 bases, J shed 3 bases, and the junction held 9 bases outside the gene matches. The germline CDR1 and CDR2 sequences are MNHEY and SMNVEV (reference sequence). The CDR3 totals 16 residues. CDR3 sequence (DNA): TGTGCCAGCAGCCGCCTGACAGGGGTGGACACCGGGGAGCTGTTTTTT. Amino acid sequence: CASSRLTGVDTGELFF.

This sequence joins TRBV19 and TRBJ2-5; 10 bases align to TRBD2. The germline V gene encodes CDR1 LNHDA and CDR2 SQIVND (reference sequence). CDR3 length: 15 residues. The junction had 7 bases not matched to a gene; V was cut back by 4 bases and J by 5 bases. The CDR3 DNA sequence: TGTGCCAGTAGTACCCCTAGCGGGAGCCGGGAGACCCAGTACTTC. Translation gives CASSTPSGSRETQYF.

The CDR3 DNA reads TGTGCCAGCAGCCAGATGGGGACTAGCGGGAGTTTCGACAATGAGCAGTTCTTC. Translated: CASSQMGTSGSFDNEQFF. The V call is TRBV4-2, the J call TRBJ2-1; 14 positions agree with TRBD2. The germline V gene encodes CDR1 LGHNA and CDR2 YNFKEQ. The CDR3 has 18 amino acids. J lost 5 bases, V lost 3 bases, and 9 bases had no gene match.

The CDR3 here is CASSELDRGETQYF. The CDR3 region has the DNA TGTGCCAGCAGTGAATTGGACAGGGGAGAGACCCAGTACTTC. The chain links TRBV6-1 to TRBJ2-5; 9 bases map to TRBD1. This CDR3 spans 14 amino acids. V was clipped by 2 bases and J by 4 bases; unmatched bases: 2. CDR1 and CDR2 from the germline V gene are MNHNS and SASEGT.

J is TRBJ1-1 and V is TRBV30; unclear D gene. Germline V lookup: CDR1 GTSNPN, CDR2 SVGIG (reference sequence). Trimming stripped 4 bases from V and 5 bases from J, with 23 bases between. The CDR3 length is 16 residues. For the CDR3, the DNA is TGTGCCTGGACGAAGACATTTAGGTTATCGGCGACTGAAGCTTTCTTT. Translated: CAWTKTFRLSATEAFF. Complete variable domain (other parts from reference TRBV30 and TRBJ1-1): SQTIHQWPATLVQPVGSPLSLECTVEGTSNPNLYWYRQAAGRGLQLLFYSVGIGQISSEVPQNLSASRPQDRQFILSSKKLLLSDSGFYLCAWTKTFRLSATEAFFGQGTRLTVV.

The chain has TRBV11-2 and TRBJ2-1; D gene uncertain. The V end lost 0 bases, the J end lost 9 bases, and 9 bases lay between the germline ends. The CDR3 covers 13 residues. Germline V CDR1 and CDR2: SGHAT, FQNNGV. The CDR3 loop reads CASSLDHGAEQFF. CDR3 sequence (DNA): TGTGCCAGCAGCTTAGATCATGGAGCTGAGCAGTTCTTC.

The J gene is TRBJ1-4, the V gene TRBV29-1; D perhaps matches TRBD1 (5 bases). This CDR3 has 12 residues. Trimming took 6 bases from V and 10 from J, leaving 15 bases between them. Germline CDR1 reads SQVTM; CDR2 reads ANQGSEA. The CDR3 DNA reads TGCAGCGTGGGGCAGGGCTTTGGAAAACTGTTTTTT. As protein: CSVGQGFGKLFF.

J is TRBJ2-5 and V is TRBV30, with 7 positions matching TRBD2. This CDR3 spans 14 amino acids. Germline V gene data show CDR1 as GTSNPN and CDR2 as SVGIG (reference sequence). V shed 5 bases, J shed 5 bases, and the junction held 11 bases outside the gene matches. CDR3: CAWSLSGGRETQYF. The CDR3 nucleotides are TGTGCCTGGTCCCTATCGGGGGGTAGGGAGACCCAGTACTTC.

The chain employs TRBV28 and TRBJ2-7; 9 bases map to TRBD2. The CDR3 has 15 amino acids. Germline V gene sequence: CDR1 MDHEN, CDR2 SYDVKM. The J segment lost 2 bases and the V segment lost 2 bases, leaving 4 bases of the junction unmatched. The CDR3 sequence: CASSLLAGLTYEQYF. In nucleotides, the CDR3 is TGTGCCAGCAGTTTACTAGCGGGACTGACCTACGAGCAGTACTTC.

The V and J genes are TRBV19 and TRBJ2-2, with a tentative D call TRBD1 (6 bases). V lost 8 bases and J 6 bases, leaving 19 bases between the germline ends. CDR1 is LNHDA, CDR2 SQIVND, per germline (reference sequence). The CDR3 has 15 residues. CDR3 protein: CASGIGMAGAGELFF. As DNA, the CDR3 is TGTGCCAGTGGGATAGGTATGGCAGGGGCCGGGGAGCTGTTTTTT.

J is TRBJ2-1 and V is TRBV10-1; 9 nucleotides agree with TRBD2. The V and J ends lost 3 bases and 9 bases, in that order; junction bases with no gene match: 9. The CDR3 runs 15 residues. CDR1 and CDR2 from the germline V gene are WNHNN and SYGVQD (reference sequence). The CDR3 loop is CASSEIASGNAEQFF. The DNA of the CDR3 is TGCGCCAGCAGTGAAATTGCTAGCGGGAACGCTGAGCAGTTCTTC.

The genes are TRBV6-5 and TRBJ1-2; no reliable D call. Deletions cut 4 bases from V and 5 bases from J, with 11 bases between. The CDR3 consists of 13 residues. Germline V gene data show CDR1 as MNHEY and CDR2 as SVGAGI. CDR3 region: CASSSGASYGYTF. The CDR3 DNA is TGTGCCAGCAGTTCGGGAGCTTCATATGGCTACACCTTC.

This clone was detected only a few times. V is TRBV6-1 and J is TRBJ1-1; D unresolved. The germline CDR1 and CDR2 sequences are MNHNS and SASEGT. This CDR3 comprises 13 residues. Trimming cost V 2 bases and J 1 base, with 5 bases left between them. The CDR3 sequence: CASSESENTEAFF. The CDR3 nucleotides read TGTGCCAGCAGTGAATCAGAGAACACTGAAGCTTTCTTT.

CDR3 bases: TGTGCCTGGAGCATTGGAGGGTGGGGCCAAGAGACCCAGTACTTC. Its protein product is CAWSIGGWGQETQYF. The chain has TRBV30 and TRBJ2-5; weak D call: TRBD2 (6 bases). This CDR3 contains 15 residues. V lost 3 bases to trimming and J lost 1 base, with 15 bases between them. Germline CDR1 and CDR2: GTSNPN and SVGIG (reference sequence).

The genes are TRBV5-5 and TRBJ2-2, with a possible D match to TRBD2 (5 bases). V was trimmed by 0 bases and J by 2 bases, leaving 11 bases between them. CDR1 is SGHKS, CDR2 YYEKEE, per germline (reference sequence). CDR3 length equals 16 residues. CDR3 DNA: TGTGCCAGCAGCTTGGCGGGCAGCGGAAACACCGGGGAGCTGTTTTTT. Translating it yields CASSLAGSGNTGELFF.

The genes are TRBV5-1 and TRBJ2-3, with D maybe TRBD1 (5 bases). The CDR3 length is 15 residues. V was clipped by 4 bases and J by 1 base, with 13 bases between them. Germline assignment: CDR1 SGHRS and CDR2 YFSETQ. The CDR3 DNA follows: TGCGCCAGCAGCGAGGCCGGACAACGCACAGATACGCAGTATTTT. Amino acid sequence: CASSEAGQRTDTQYF.

This chain uses TRBV2 with TRBJ1-1; D unclear. The CDR3 length is 13 residues. Between the trimmed V and J ends, which lost 5 bases and 4 bases, there was a span of 11 bases. CDR1 is SNHLY, CDR2 FYNNEI, per germline. The CDR3 region is CASSTEFITEAFF. The CDR3 region has the DNA TGTGCCAGCAGTACAGAGTTTATCACTGAAGCTTTCTTT.

The V and J genes are TRBV28 and TRBJ2-7; 7 bases agree with TRBD1. Germline-derived CDR1 and CDR2 are MDHEN and SYDVKM. Trimming took 4 bases from V and 2 from J; bases not matched to a gene: 5. The CDR3 consists of 14 residues. The CDR3 nucleotides read TGTGCCAGCAGTTGGGCGACAGGGCCCTACGAGCAGTACTTC. Amino acids: CASSWATGPYEQYF.

This sequence joins TRBV10-3 and TRBJ1-5; no firm D call. The CDR3 has 15 amino acids. CDR1 and CDR2 from the germline V gene are ENHRY and SYGVKD. The V gene lost 3 bases and the J gene lost 5 bases, with 14 bases spanning the gap. Written as DNA, the CDR3 is TGTGCCATCAGTGACGGCCAGGTGGATCATCAGCCCCAGCATTTT. Amino acid sequence: CAISDGQVDHQPQHF.